The 32 T cell receptor beta chains reported below all come from one sample, sequenced in a study of identical twins. TCRdb re-called the 5' RACE reads with MiXCR, one entry per CDR3 protein. Found here are roughly 700,000 distinct CDR3 sequences, roughly 8% of them singletons; the top ten hold 0.85% to 1%. This sample was also put to use in a study of yellow fever vaccine responses in identical twins.

The specimen was PBMCs. These receptors all come from a woman between 18 and 30 years old in good health.

The V call is TRBV29-1, the J call TRBJ2-1; tentatively, D is TRBD2 (6 bases). Germline lookup yields CDR1 SQVTM and CDR2 ANQGSEA. This CDR3 has 14 amino acids. V lost 7 bases to trimming and J lost 2 bases, with 15 bases between them. This chain's CDR3 is CSAPLAGPYNEQFF. In nucleotides, the CDR3 is TGCAGCGCCCCCTTGGCGGGACCCTACAATGAGCAGTTCTTC.

This clonotype has only a few counts. This chain joins TRBV12-3 or TRBV12-4 and TRBJ1-2; the D gene is possibly TRBD1 (6 bases). The CDR3 is 15 amino acids. Trimming removed 3 bases from V and 0 bases from J, with 11 bases in between. Written as DNA, the CDR3 is TGTGCCAGCAGTTTCGGACAGCAATCTAACTATGGCTACACCTTC. This encodes CASSFGQQSNYGYTF.

Many counts were recorded for this clonotype. The chain is built from TRBV2 and TRBJ2-7, with 9 bases identical to TRBD1. CDR3 length equals 16 residues. CDR1 is SNHLY, CDR2 FYNNEI, per germline. With 7 bases clipped from V and 2 bases from J, the junction kept 12 bases outside the gene matches. CDR3 in DNA: TGTGCCAGCATGACCTGGGAGACAGGGGGTGCCTACGAGCAGTACTTC. It codes for CASMTWETGGAYEQYF.

The V and J genes are TRBV7-9 and TRBJ2-3; D is undetermined. Germline CDR1 reads SEHNR; CDR2 reads FQNEAQ (reference sequence). Trimming shortened V by 2 bases and J by 2 bases, and 14 bases separated the two germline ends. CDR3 length equals 16 residues. The CDR3 DNA follows: TGTGCCAGCAGCTTATCGCGGAGAAGGCACACAGATACGCAGTATTTT. It encodes CASSLSRRRHTDTQYF.

The V gene is TRBV27, the J gene TRBJ2-1; the D gene is possibly TRBD1 (6 bases). CDR3 length: 14 residues. V lost 5 bases and J lost 13, with 21 bases in between. Germline V CDR1 and CDR2: MNHEY, SMNVEV (reference sequence). The CDR3 DNA reads as TGTGCCAGCAGTGCCACAGGGTTGGGTGAGCAACAGTTCTTC. Translated: CASSATGLGEQQFF.

This clonotype has just a few counts. J is TRBJ2-1 and V is TRBV11-3; a weak D match, TRBD2 (7 bases). CDR1 SGHNT and CDR2 YENEEA come from the germline V gene. V dropped 7 bases and J dropped 5 bases, with 15 bases sitting between them. The CDR3 is 14 amino acids. CDR3 in amino acids: CASKGGAWDNEQFF. The CDR3 nucleotides read TGTGCCAGCAAAGGGGGGGCCTGGGACAATGAGCAGTTCTTC.

This clonotype was recorded a few times. The CDR3 reads CASSLVGRTETQYF. CDR3 sequence (DNA): TGTGCCAGCAGTTTGGTCGGGAGAACAGAGACCCAGTACTTC. The chain employs TRBV27 and TRBJ2-5; D may be TRBD2 (6 bases). Germline V CDR1 and CDR2: MNHEY, SMNVEV (reference sequence). The CDR3 extends over 14 amino acids. Trimming cost V 3 bases and J 4 bases, with 12 bases left between them.

As to this clonotype: The conserved final phenylalanine or tryptophan is absent from the CDR3, which likely points to a read error. The chain uses TRBV11-2 and TRBJ2-5; weak D call: TRBD2 (6 bases). Germline V gene lookup returns CDR1 SGHAT and CDR2 FQNNGV. Trimming took off 5 bases at V and 1 base at J, with 11 bases between the two ends. The CDR3 runs to 14 residues. The DNA for the CDR3 is TGTGCCAGCAGCCCCTGGGACTTCCAAGAGACCCAGTACCTC. The encoded protein is CASSPWDFQETQYL.

The chain links TRBV12-3 or TRBV12-4 to TRBJ2-1, with 7 positions matching TRBD1. J lost 6 bases, V lost 3 bases, and 8 bases had no gene match. CDR3 length equals 15 residues. CDR3 coding DNA: TGTGCCAGCAGTTTTTTAACAGGGGCTAGCAATGAGCAGTTCTTC. It yields the protein CASSFLTGASNEQFF.

This clonotype was found many times. The chain combines TRBV7-2 with TRBJ2-1, with 11 nucleotides matching TRBD1. CDR1 and CDR2 (germline): SGHTA, FQGNSA. This CDR3 has 16 residues. The V gene end was trimmed by 4 bases and the J gene end by 7 bases; junction bases not matched to a gene: 9. The CDR3 is CASSSLDRGPLNEQFF. The CDR3 DNA follows: TGTGCCAGCAGCTCTCTGGACAGGGGGCCCCTAAATGAGCAGTTCTTC.

This clonotype came up a few times. The V call is TRBV14, the J call TRBJ2-7; D possibly corresponds to TRBD2 (6 bases). V shed 1 base and J shed 4 bases, with 20 bases lying between them. This CDR3 is 17 amino acids long. Germline V gives CDR1 SGHDN, CDR2 FVKESK. Here the CDR3 reads CASSQGFDRVGGYEQYF. DNA of the CDR3: TGTGCCAGCAGCCAAGGTTTTGATCGGGTCGGGGGTTACGAGCAGTACTTC.

This clonotype was observed a few times. This CDR3 fails to terminate in the conserved phenylalanine or tryptophan, so it likely reflects a read error. No DNA is shown, since the ends of the CDR3 on it are uncertain; the CDR3 is the one TCRdb lists. This chain connects TRBV2 to TRBJ1-1; the table's D call of TRBD1 was not tested on the DNA. Ends included, the CDR3 has 11 residues. Germline lookup yields CDR1 SNHLY and CDR2 FYNNEI. CDR3 loop: CASSERTGGLV.

The gene calls are TRBV7-8 and TRBJ2-7; D not resolved. Germline CDR1 and CDR2: SGHVS and FQNEAQ. This CDR3 has 14 residues. V lost 1 base and J 5 bases, leaving 12 bases between the germline ends. This chain's CDR3 is CASSLDRIWDEQYF. The CDR3 DNA sequence: TGTGCCAGCAGCTTAGATCGGATTTGGGACGAGCAGTACTTC. Supplemented by reference TRBV7-8 and TRBJ2-7, the full variable domain reads GAGVSQSPRYKVAKRGQDVALRCDPISGHVSLFWYQQALGQGPEFLTYFQNEAQLDKSGLPSDRFFAERPEGSVSTLKIQRTQQEDSAVYLCASSLDRIWDEQYFGPGTRLTVT.

The CDR3 reads CAWSPRSDTQYF. The DNA for the CDR3 is TGTGCCTGGAGCCCCCGATCAGATACGCAGTATTTT. The chain recombines TRBV30 with TRBJ2-3; D not resolved. Deletions cut 3 bases from V and 4 bases from J, with 8 bases between. Germline values: CDR1 GTSNPN, CDR2 SVGIG (reference sequence). The CDR3 is 12 residues long.

V is TRBV20-1 and J is TRBJ2-5; D assignment may be TRBD1 or TRBD2 (5 bases each). The CDR3 sequence is 14 residues long. CDR1 is DFQATT, CDR2 SNEGSKA, per germline (reference sequence). Trimming removed 6 bases from V and 4 bases from J, with 18 bases in between. As DNA, the CDR3 is TGCAGTGCCCCAGGAGGCTCAGGGCGAGAGACCCAGTACTTC. This translates into CSAPGGSGRETQYF.

This clonotype was seen a handful of times. The CDR3 here is CASSRRADSNTGELFF. The CDR3 DNA reads TGTGCCAGCAGCCGCCGGGCCGACTCGAACACCGGGGAGCTGTTTTTT. This chain connects TRBV12-3 or TRBV12-4 to TRBJ2-2; D ambiguous. The CDR3 covers 16 residues. V was clipped by 6 bases and J by 0 bases, with 14 bases between them.

The chain recombines TRBV27 with TRBJ2-5, with D tentatively TRBD1 or TRBD2 (5 bases each). The germline V gene has CDR1 MNHEY and CDR2 SMNVEV (reference sequence). Trimming took 4 bases from V and 10 from J, leaving 31 bases between them. The CDR3 is 18 amino acids. DNA of the CDR3: TGTGCCAGCAGTTCCTTACTTTCCACTAGGAGTGAAAAGAGGGGCCAGTACTTC. This codes for CASSSLLSTRSEKRGQYF.

This sequence joins TRBV6-5 and TRBJ1-1, with unresolved D. Germline lookup yields CDR1 MNHEY and CDR2 SVGAGI. V was pared by 1 base and J by 0 bases, with 6 bases between. This CDR3 spans 14 amino acids. Written as DNA, the CDR3 is TGTGCCAGCAGTTACTTTAGTATGAACACTGAAGCTTTCTTT. Translating it yields CASSYFSMNTEAFF.

This clonotype was observed a handful of times. The rearrangement links TRBV10-3 to TRBJ1-3; D not certain. Germline V lookup: CDR1 ENHRY, CDR2 SYGVKD. There are 15 residues in the CDR3. Trimming pared 1 base from V and 0 bases from J, leaving 7 bases between. The CDR3: CAISELGNSGNTIYF. The CDR3 coding sequence is TGTGCCATCAGTGAGTTAGGGAACTCTGGAAACACCATATATTTT.

The chain recombines TRBV2 with TRBJ2-4, with D tentatively TRBD2 (5 bases). The CDR3 covers 12 residues. Germline V gene data show CDR1 as SNHLY and CDR2 as FYNNEI. V lost 8 bases and J lost 6, with 11 bases in between. The CDR3, as DNA: TGTGCCAGCCTCCTAGCAGGAAACATTCAGTACTTC. It translates to CASLLAGNIQYF.

In its sample, this clonotype was seen a few times. The V and J genes are TRBV10-3 and TRBJ1-5; 8 positions agree with TRBD1. There are 13 residues in the CDR3. CDR1 is ENHRY, CDR2 SYGVKD, per germline. After removal of 6 bases from V and 7 bases from J, the junction contained 5 bases not matched to a gene. CDR3 nucleotides: TGTGCCATCAGCGACAGGGGCGGGCAGCCCCAGCATTTT. The encoded protein is CAISDRGGQPQHF.

There are a few counts of this clonotype. V is TRBV28 and J is TRBJ1-1, with D possibly being TRBD1 (5 bases). V was shortened by 8 bases and J by 3 bases, with 13 bases between the two germline ends. Per germline, CDR1 MDHEN and CDR2 SYDVKM. The length of the CDR3 is 13 residues. In DNA form, the CDR3 reads TGTGCCAGCGGCCTAGACAGCTACACTGAAGCTTTCTTT. Its translation is CASGLDSYTEAFF. Full variable domain (rest looked up from reference TRBV28 and TRBJ1-1): DVKVTQSSRYLVKRTGEKVFLECVQDMDHENMFWYRQDPGLGLRLIYFSYDVKMKEKGDIPEGYSVSREKKERFSLILESASTNQTSMYLCASGLDSYTEAFFGQGTRLTVV.

This clonotype was counted between two and nine times. The chain is built from TRBV2 and TRBJ2-3; possibly TRBD1 for D (5 bases). Trimming shortened V by 1 base and J by 1 base, and 9 bases separated the two germline ends. The germline V gene encodes CDR1 SNHLY and CDR2 FYNNEI. CDR3 length: 15 amino acids. The CDR3 DNA is TGTGCCAGCAGTGAAGGGGGCGGAGGCACAGATACGCAGTATTTT. This encodes CASSEGGGGTDTQYF.

This chain uses TRBV25-1 with TRBJ2-5; the D gene is possibly TRBD2 (6 bases). The CDR3 is 16 amino acids. Per germline, CDR1 MGHDK and CDR2 SYGVNS. V was pared by 2 bases and J by 1 base, with 14 bases between. CDR3 bases: TGTGCCAGCAGTGAACTGTGGCGGGGACTCCAAGAGACCCAGTACTTC. Translating it yields CASSELWRGLQETQYF.

CDR3 amino acids: CASSLNRAGQSSYEQYF. As DNA, the CDR3 is TGTGCCAGCAGCTTGAATCGGGCGGGACAAAGCTCCTACGAGCAGTACTTC. This chain joins TRBV5-5 and TRBJ2-7, with D possibly called TRBD1 or TRBD2 (6 bases each). The V and J ends lost 1 base and 0 bases respectively, with 17 bases between them. Germline loops: CDR1 SGHKS, CDR2 YYEKEE (reference sequence). The CDR3 runs to 17 residues.

This chain connects TRBV10-3 to TRBJ2-5, with D possibly being TRBD1 or TRBD2 (7 bases each). Deletions cut 5 bases from V and 5 bases from J, with 15 bases between. Germline-derived CDR1 and CDR2 are ENHRY and SYGVKD. The CDR3 is 14 amino acids. This CDR3 reads CAISFTGEGETQYF. DNA for the CDR3: TGTGCCATCAGTTTCACAGGGGAGGGGGAGACCCAGTACTTC.

This clonotype was observed many times. V is TRBV4-2 and J is TRBJ2-2; 8 bases align to TRBD2. This CDR3 spans 17 amino acids. The V segment lost 4 bases and the J segment 3 bases; nucleotides outside the gene matches: 10. Germline CDR1 and CDR2: LGHNA and YNFKEQ. The CDR3 protein is CASSRPGSGGYTGELFF. The CDR3 DNA reads TGTGCCAGCAGCCGCCCCGGGAGCGGGGGTTACACCGGGGAGCTGTTTTTT.

This clonotype was picked up a small number of times. The V and J genes are TRBV12-3 or TRBV12-4 and TRBJ1-4; possibly TRBD1 for D (5 bases). V was trimmed by 0 bases and J by 7 bases, leaving 12 bases between them. CDR3 length equals 15 residues. CDR3 coding DNA: TGTGCCAGCAGTTTAGCCCAGGGAGGCGGTGAAAAACTGTTTTTT. Encoded protein: CASSLAQGGGEKLFF.

This clonotype was seen repeatedly, ten times or more. The chain links TRBV24-1 to TRBJ2-3; D is ambiguous. This CDR3 comprises 17 residues. Germline CDR1 reads KGHDR; CDR2 reads SFDVKD. Trimming removed 3 bases at V and 2 bases at J, with 17 bases between. The DNA of the CDR3 is TGTGCCACCAGTGATCCCCCCGGTATTCTTGACACAGATACGCAGTATTTT. Translated: CATSDPPGILDTDTQYF.

This clonotype occurred a few times. This rearrangement joins TRBV12-3 or TRBV12-4 to TRBJ1-1; tentatively, D is TRBD1 (6 bases). Trimming removed 7 bases from V and 7 bases from J, with 16 bases in between. The length of the CDR3 is 13 residues. The CDR3 DNA is TGTGCCAGCATTAAAAAACAGGGTATTGAAGCTTTCTTT. Its protein is CASIKKQGIEAFF.

V usage is TRBV21-1 and J usage is TRBJ2-1; the D call of TRBD2 is as the table states it, not checked on the DNA. TRBV21-1 is termed a pseudogene. The length of the CDR3 is 16 residues. CDR3 nucleotides: TGTGCCAGCAGCTACCCGTTCCAGCGGGAGGCCAATGAGCAGTTCTTC. Amino acids: CASSYPFQREANEQFF.

This clonotype showed up just a few times. This chain uses TRBV5-1 with TRBJ2-5; 9 bases fit TRBD1. Germline CDR1 and CDR2: SGHRS and YFSETQ. Unmatched junction bases numbered 16, after V lost 5 bases and J lost 5 bases. The CDR3 has 17 residues. The CDR3 nucleotides read TGCGCCAGCAGAGAGGGGGACAGGGCTGAGGTGTACGAGACCCAGTACTTC. Translation: CASREGDRAEVYETQYF.